This T cell receptor beta chain emerged from a study of T cell responses to AZD1222 COVID-19 vaccine. Using immunoSEQ multiplex PCR, the repertoire was profiled, and TCRdb retains in-frame clones only, with some absent. The data show under 200,000 clones, about 91% seen once. Germline values: CDR1 SGHRS, CDR2 YFSETQ. CDR3 length: 14 amino acids. Trimming removed 4 bases from V and 0 bases from J, with 10 bases in between. This sample comprised peripheral blood, obtained 28 days after the second AZD1222 dose. The rearrangement joins TRBV5-1 to TRBJ2-5; D not resolved. The clonotype was recovered from an adult who received the AZD1222 COVID-19 vaccine. CDR3 nucleotides: TGCGCCAGCAGCGGGAACAGTGACCAAGAGACCCAGTACTTC. Protein sequence: CASSGNSDQETQYF.